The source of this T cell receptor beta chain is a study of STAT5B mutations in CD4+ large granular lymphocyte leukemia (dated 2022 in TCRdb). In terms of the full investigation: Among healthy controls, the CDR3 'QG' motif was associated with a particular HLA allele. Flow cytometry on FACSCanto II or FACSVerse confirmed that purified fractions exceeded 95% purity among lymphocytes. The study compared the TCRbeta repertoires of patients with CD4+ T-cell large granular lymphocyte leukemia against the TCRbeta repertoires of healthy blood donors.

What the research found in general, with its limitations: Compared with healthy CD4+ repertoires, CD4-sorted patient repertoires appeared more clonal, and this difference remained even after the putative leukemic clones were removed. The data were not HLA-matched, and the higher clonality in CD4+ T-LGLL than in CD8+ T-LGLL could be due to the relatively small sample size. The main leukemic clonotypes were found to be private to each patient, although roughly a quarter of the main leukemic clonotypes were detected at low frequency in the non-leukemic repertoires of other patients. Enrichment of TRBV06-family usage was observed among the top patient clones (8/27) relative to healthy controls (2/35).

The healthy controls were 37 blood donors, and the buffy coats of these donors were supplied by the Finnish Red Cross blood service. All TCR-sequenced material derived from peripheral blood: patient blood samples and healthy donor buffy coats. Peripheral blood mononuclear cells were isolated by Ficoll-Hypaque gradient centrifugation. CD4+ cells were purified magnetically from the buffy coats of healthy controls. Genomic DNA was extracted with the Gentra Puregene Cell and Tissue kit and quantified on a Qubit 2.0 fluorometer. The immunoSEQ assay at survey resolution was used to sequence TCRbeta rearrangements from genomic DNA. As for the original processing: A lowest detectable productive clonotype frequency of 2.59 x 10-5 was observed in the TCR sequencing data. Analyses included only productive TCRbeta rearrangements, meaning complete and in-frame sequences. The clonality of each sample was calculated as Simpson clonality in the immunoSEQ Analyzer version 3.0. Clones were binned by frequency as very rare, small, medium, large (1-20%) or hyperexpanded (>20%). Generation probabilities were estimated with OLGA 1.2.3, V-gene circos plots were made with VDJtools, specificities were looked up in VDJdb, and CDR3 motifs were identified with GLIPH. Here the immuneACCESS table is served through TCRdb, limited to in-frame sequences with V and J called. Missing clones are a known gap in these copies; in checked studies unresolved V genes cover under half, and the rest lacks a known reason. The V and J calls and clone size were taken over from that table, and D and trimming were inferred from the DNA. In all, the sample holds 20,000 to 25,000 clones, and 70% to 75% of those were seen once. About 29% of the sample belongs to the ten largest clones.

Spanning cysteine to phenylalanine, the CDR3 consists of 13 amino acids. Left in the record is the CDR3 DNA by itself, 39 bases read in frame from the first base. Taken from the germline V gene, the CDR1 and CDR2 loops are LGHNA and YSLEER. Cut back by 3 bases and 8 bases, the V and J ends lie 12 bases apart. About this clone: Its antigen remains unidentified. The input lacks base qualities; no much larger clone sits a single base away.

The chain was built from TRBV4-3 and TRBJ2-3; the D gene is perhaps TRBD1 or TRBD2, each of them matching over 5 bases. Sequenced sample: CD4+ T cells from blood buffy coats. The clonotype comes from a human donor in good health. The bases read TGCGCCAGCAGCCAGAGGGGAGTCGGTACGCAGTATTTT. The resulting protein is CASSQRGVGTQYF.